This TCR beta chain was obtained from a study of cytomegalovirus exposure and HLA in healthy donors. The CDR3 totals 16 residues. Germline assignment: CDR1 SGHDN and CDR2 FVKESK. V shed 3 bases and J shed 1 base, with 13 bases lying between them. The primer mix had 60 Vbeta and 13 Jbeta primers. Clones were sequenced by immunoSEQ multiplex PCR, and TCRdb holds only the in-frame ones, with some missing. The profile shows some 150,000 clones, roughly four fifths of them singletons. The chain links TRBV14 to TRBJ1-5, with D uncertain. Sequenced sample: PBMCs. The TCR comes from a female donor in good health and CMV-seronegative. The CDR3 protein is CASSHSRSVSNQPQHF. The CDR3 nucleotides read TGTGCCAGCAGCCATTCGCGGTCGGTCAGCAATCAGCCCCAGCATTTT. The whole variable domain, remainder taken from reference TRBV14 and TRBJ1-5, is EAGVTQFPSHSVIEKGQTVTLRCDPISGHDNLYWYRRVMGKEIKFLLHFVKESKQDESGMPNNRFLAERTGGTYSTLKVQPAELEDSGVYFCASSHSRSVSNQPQHFGDGTRLSIL.